This T cell receptor beta chain derives from a study of blood T cells in healthy people across ages. This clonotype was counted once. As yet, its antigen is unknown. The authors ran a second PCR of about 6 to 11 cycles using a sample-barcoded 5' primer and a J-beta primer mix. From the 5' RACE reads, TCRdb called clonotypes with MiXCR, one entry per CDR3 protein. The table lists some 1.4 million distinct CDR3 sequences, roughly 40% of them singletons. Study-wide results and caveats: Naive T cell percentage and TCR beta diversity correlated strongly. Lack of knowledge of donor CMV status possibly confounded expanded clonotype changes.

Sequencing was carried out using blood. The TCR originated in a woman under 30 in good health.

CDR3 nucleotide sequence: TGTGCCACCAGCAGGGACAGTTCGAACACCGGGGAGCTGTTTTTT. This gives the protein CATSRDSSNTGELFF. The J gene is TRBJ2-2, the V gene TRBV15; a weak D match, TRBD1 (6 bases). CDR1 and CDR2 from the germline V gene are LNHNV and YYDKDF (reference sequence). CDR3 length: 15 residues. V lost 3 bases and J 0 bases, leaving 8 bases between the germline ends. Based on the CDR3 plus reference TRBV15 and TRBJ2-2, the full variable domain is DAMVIQNPRYQVTQFGKPVTLSCSQTLNHNVMYWYQQKSSQAPKLLFHYYDKDFNNEADTPDNFQSRRPNTSFCFLDIRSPGLGDTAMYLCATSRDSSNTGELFFGEGSRLTVL.